This T cell receptor (beta chain) is from a study of early T cells in non-severe SARS-CoV-2 infection. TCRdb independently ran MiXCR on the 5' RACE reads; one entry per CDR3 protein. Among fewer than 50,000 distinct CDR3 sequences, 12% were seen once, and the ten largest hold more than 15%. Germline CDR1 is WNHNN and CDR2 is SYGVQD (reference sequence). The CDR3 totals 13 residues. The V end was cut by 2 bases, the J end by 3 bases, with 6 bases between. The TCR was taken from an adult who was a healthcare worker with PCR-confirmed SARS-CoV-2 infection or an uninfected control (not recorded which). The material sequenced was whole blood. The genes are TRBV10-1 and TRBJ2-3; D call uncertain. CDR3 loop: CASSEVATDTQYF. The CDR3 DNA reads TGCGCCAGCAGTGAGGTGGCAACAGATACGCAGTATTTT.